These 27 T cell receptor beta chains share one sample of origin, sequenced in a study of cytomegalovirus exposure and HLA in healthy donors. PCR primers comprised 60 Vbeta and 13 Jbeta primers. TCRdb's table, derived via immunoSEQ multiplex PCR, lists solely in-frame clones and lacks some. There are about 180,000 clones in the sample; over 75% occur only once, and more than 0.4% lies in the top ten. The sequenced sample was PBMCs. Every receptor here comes from a woman aged 50 to 60 in good health and CMV-seronegative.

The J gene is TRBJ2-2, the V gene TRBV6-4; 9 bases align to TRBD1. Germline V CDR1 and CDR2: MRHNA, SNTAGT. There are 15 residues in the CDR3. With V trimmed by 7 bases and J by 5 bases, 8 bases remained unmatched. Here the CDR3 reads CASKEGTGTTGELFF. The CDR3 DNA reads TGTGCCAGCAAAGAGGGGACAGGGACGACCGGGGAGCTGTTTTTT.

The chain joins TRBV5-5 to TRBJ1-1, with 7 bases fitting TRBD1. Trimming removed 0 bases from V and 6 bases from J; junction bases left unmatched: 2. CDR1 and CDR2 (germline): SGHKS, YYEKEE (reference sequence). The CDR3 spans 13 residues. DNA for the CDR3: TGTGCCAGCAGCTTGGAAACAGGGGCTGAAGCTTTCTTT. This gives the protein CASSLETGAEAFF. The full variable domain, its missing parts supplied by reference TRBV5-5 and TRBJ1-1, is DAGVTQSPTHLIKTRGQQVTLRCSPISGHKSVSWYQQVLGQGPQFIFQYYEKEERGRGNFPDRFSARQFPNYSSELNVNALLLGDSALYLCASSLETGAEAFFGQGTRLTVV.

This clone was observed a single time. The chain combines TRBV28 with TRBJ2-2, with D perhaps TRBD2 (6 bases). The CDR3 extends over 16 amino acids. The V end lost 4 bases, the J end lost 3 bases, and 15 bases lay between the germline ends. Per germline, CDR1 MDHEN and CDR2 SYDVKM. CDR3 residues: CASSSMDYEYTGELFF. Here the CDR3 DNA reads TGTGCCAGCAGTTCCATGGACTATGAATACACCGGGGAGCTGTTTTTT.

This chain joins TRBV4-1 and TRBJ2-2; unclear D gene. This CDR3 has 14 amino acids. V gave up 1 base and J gave up 2 bases, with 5 bases separating them. CDR1 is MGHRA and CDR2 is YSYEKL in the germline V gene. CDR3 amino acids: CASSQAGNTGELFF. In DNA form, the CDR3 reads TGCGCCAGCAGCCAAGCAGGAAACACCGGGGAGCTGTTTTTT.

The table lists this clone with a few counts. The CDR3 sequence is CASRKSRDRGVYEQYF. For the CDR3, the DNA is TGTGCCAGCAGAAAAAGTCGGGACAGGGGAGTTTACGAGCAGTACTTC. The chain has TRBV27 and TRBJ2-7, with TRBD1 matching 10 bases. Trimming took 6 bases from V and 4 from J; bases not matched to a gene: 12. Germline values: CDR1 MNHEY, CDR2 SMNVEV (reference sequence). The CDR3 contains 16 residues.

The chain has TRBV2 and TRBJ2-7, with 9 bases that match TRBD1. The CDR3 is made up of 16 amino acids. J lost 3 bases, V lost 6 bases, and 12 bases had no gene match. Germline V CDR1 and CDR2: SNHLY, FYNNEI. The CDR3 DNA is TGTGCCAGCAGCACCAGACCCCCGGGACAGGGCTACGAGCAGTACTTC. This codes for CASSTRPPGQGYEQYF.

This chain joins TRBV2 and TRBJ2-3; 8 bases are a match to TRBD1. The CDR3 totals 14 residues. The V gene's germline CDR1 is SNHLY and CDR2 FYNNEI. Trimming at V came to 7 bases and at J to 4 bases, leaving 7 bases not matched to a gene. For the CDR3, the DNA is TGTGCCAGCAACCTTGCAGGGGGCTCAGATACGCAGTATTTT. Its translation: CASNLAGGSDTQYF. The complete variable domain, with remaining parts taken from reference TRBV2 and TRBJ2-3, reads EPEVTQTPSHQVTQMGQEVILRCVPISNHLYFYWYRQILGQKVEFLVSFYNNEISEKSEIFDDQFSVERPDGSNFTLKIRSTKLEDSAMYFCASNLAGGSDTQYFGPGTRLTVL.

This clone appeared a few times. The V gene is TRBV5-1, the J gene TRBJ1-5; D not resolved. V was shortened by 1 base and J by 1 base, with 9 bases between the two germline ends. Looked up from germline, CDR1 is SGHRS and CDR2 is YFSETQ. CDR3 length: 15 residues. CDR3 region: CASSLNGNSNQPQHF. The CDR3 region has the DNA TGCGCCAGCAGCTTGAATGGCAACAGCAATCAGCCCCAGCATTTT.

As to this clone: The junction departs from the called germline gene at one end, perhaps through a read error. The chain combines TRBV15 with TRBJ2-2; 7 bases are shared with TRBD1. Looked up from germline, CDR1 is LNHNV and CDR2 is YYDKDF (reference sequence). The CDR3 runs to 16 residues. The CDR3 reads CAISDRWDSITGELFF. CDR3 in DNA: TGTGCCATCAGCGACCGGTGGGACAGCATCACCGGGGAGCTGTTTTTT.

The chain combines TRBV7-6 with TRBJ2-1; TRBD2 aligns across 10 bases. Germline values: CDR1 SGHVS, CDR2 FNYEAQ. V gave up 0 bases and J gave up 9 bases; unmatched junction bases: 5. The CDR3 spans 15 residues. CDR3 nucleotide sequence: TGTGCCAGCAGCTTAGCAAGGACTAGCGGAGCTGAGCAGTTCTTC. Translation: CASSLARTSGAEQFF.

The genes are TRBV10-1 and TRBJ1-5; D gene ambiguous. V dropped 7 bases and J dropped 7 bases, with 17 bases sitting between them. The germline CDR1 and CDR2 sequences are WNHNN and SYGVQD (reference sequence). The CDR3 covers 14 residues. The CDR3 DNA reads TGCGCCAGCATGCAGCGGCCCTCTGGGCAGCCCCAGCATTTT. Its protein product is CASMQRPSGQPQHF.

The V call is TRBV7-9, the J call TRBJ2-3; 8 bases are shared with TRBD2. With 1 base clipped from V and 0 bases from J, the junction kept 3 bases outside the gene matches. CDR1 is SEHNR and CDR2 is FQNEAQ in the germline V gene (reference sequence). The CDR3 sequence is 16 residues long. The CDR3 protein is CASSLVRGGSTDTQYF. The DNA of the CDR3 is TGTGCCAGCAGCTTAGTTCGCGGGGGGAGCACAGATACGCAGTATTTT.

This clone occurred a few times. This rearrangement joins TRBV28 to TRBJ2-7; 7 bases align to TRBD1. V lost 8 bases to trimming and J lost 4 bases; unmatched junction nucleotides: 8. The germline V gene encodes CDR1 MDHEN and CDR2 SYDVKM. This CDR3 spans 13 amino acids. The CDR3 bases are TGTGCCAGCTCCCTGCAGGGGGTGTACGAGCAGTACTTC. This codes for CASSLQGVYEQYF. Supplemented by reference TRBV28 and TRBJ2-7, the full variable domain reads DVKVTQSSRYLVKRTGEKVFLECVQDMDHENMFWYRQDPGLGLRLIYFSYDVKMKEKGDIPEGYSVSREKKERFSLILESASTNQTSMYLCASSLQGVYEQYFGPGTRLTVT.

Only a few counts were recorded for this clone. The chain employs TRBV11-2 and TRBJ1-2; no reliable D call. V lost 0 bases and J 8 bases, leaving 10 bases between the germline ends. The CDR3 extends over 13 amino acids. Per germline, CDR1 SGHAT and CDR2 FQNNGV. The CDR3 bases are TGTGCCAGCAGCTTAGAAGTCGGCGGGGGCTACACCTTC. Amino acids: CASSLEVGGGYTF.

The chain links TRBV2 to TRBJ2-4; 7 nucleotides agree with TRBD1. Germline loops: CDR1 SNHLY, CDR2 FYNNEI. The CDR3 spans 17 residues. Germline trimming cut 0 bases from V and 6 bases from J; bases unmatched to any gene: 11. The CDR3 spells CASSEAPRGRVGNIQYF. The DNA of the CDR3 is TGTGCCAGCAGTGAAGCGCCTAGGGGGCGCGTGGGAAACATTCAGTACTTC.

CDR3 DNA sequence: TGTGCCAGCAGCTTACCTGGACTAGCCTTTGAGCAGTTCTTC. Protein product: CASSLPGLAFEQFF. The chain uses TRBV7-6 and TRBJ2-1, with 8 bases that match TRBD2. CDR1 is SGHVS and CDR2 is FNYEAQ in the germline V gene. CDR3 size: 14 residues. The trim removed 2 bases at V and 9 bases at J, leaving 6 bases unmatched.

The sample holds a few counts of this clone. The chain carries TRBV5-6 and TRBJ2-7; TRBD1 is a possible D gene (6 bases). Between the trimmed V and J ends, which lost 0 bases and 0 bases, there was a span of 10 bases. Germline CDR1 reads SGHDT; CDR2 reads YYEEEE. The CDR3 is 15 amino acids. The CDR3: CASSLAGTPSYEQYF. For the CDR3, the DNA is TGTGCCAGCAGCTTGGCCGGGACACCCTCCTACGAGCAGTACTTC.

This chain joins TRBV5-4 and TRBJ2-1; D is undetermined. V was clipped by 3 bases and J by 0 bases, with 10 bases between them. Germline V gene lookup returns CDR1 SGHNT and CDR2 YYREEE (reference sequence). The CDR3 sequence is 15 residues long. The CDR3 is CASSSSGYSYNEQFF. The CDR3, as DNA: TGTGCCAGCAGCTCTTCCGGGTACTCCTACAATGAGCAGTTCTTC.

The rearrangement links TRBV5-6 to TRBJ1-2, with a weak D call TRBD1 (6 bases). CDR1 and CDR2 from the germline V gene are SGHDT and YYEEEE. The germline V and J ends were trimmed by 0 bases and 2 bases, with 8 bases remaining between them. CDR3 length: 14 residues. The CDR3: CASSLGTGNYGYTF. The CDR3 DNA sequence: TGTGCCAGCAGCTTGGGAACAGGGAACTATGGCTACACCTTC. Using reference TRBV5-6 and TRBJ1-2 for the parts outside the CDR3, the full variable domain is DAGVTQSPTHLIKTRGQQVTLRCSPKSGHDTVSWYQQALGQGPQFIFQYYEEEERQRGNFPDRFSGHQFPNYSSELNVNALLLGDSALYLCASSLGTGNYGYTFGSGTRLTVV.

V usage is TRBV9 and J usage is TRBJ2-2; D is undetermined. Germline lookup yields CDR1 SGDLS and CDR2 YYNGEE. V was shortened by 0 bases and J by 6 bases, with 12 bases between the two germline ends. This CDR3 region has 15 residues. The chain's CDR3 is CASSVGAGESGELFF. DNA for the CDR3: TGTGCCAGCAGCGTAGGGGCAGGTGAATCCGGGGAGCTGTTTTTT.

The rearrangement links TRBV2 to TRBJ2-5, with D tentatively TRBD2 (5 bases). The CDR3 runs to 13 residues. V was clipped by 8 bases and J by 2 bases, with 12 bases between them. The germline CDR1 and CDR2 sequences are SNHLY and FYNNEI. The CDR3 sequence is CASHRERQETQYF. Written as DNA, the CDR3 is TGTGCCAGCCATAGGGAGAGGCAAGAGACCCAGTACTTC.

The rearrangement links TRBV5-4 to TRBJ2-5; D perhaps matches TRBD2 (7 bases). This CDR3 has 16 residues. Trimming left V 0 bases short and J 5 bases short, with 17 bases between. The germline V gene encodes CDR1 SGHNT and CDR2 YYREEE (reference sequence). CDR3 in DNA: TGTGCCAGCAGCTTGGCCGGCGGGGGCGGACGGGAGACCCAGTACTTC. Protein sequence: CASSLAGGGGRETQYF.

The gene calls are TRBV15 and TRBJ2-7, with D possibly TRBD1 on 6 matching bases. The CDR3 has 15 residues. Per germline, CDR1 LNHNV and CDR2 YYDKDF (reference sequence). The V end lost 2 bases, the J end lost 4 bases, and 15 bases lay between the germline ends. CDR3 protein: CATSRTGQSTYEQYF. The CDR3 bases are TGTGCCACCAGCAGAACGGGACAATCGACGTACGAGCAGTACTTC.

This clone was recorded a few times. The rearrangement uses TRBV5-1 and TRBJ2-7; 10 bases agree with TRBD2. Germline assignment: CDR1 SGHRS and CDR2 YFSETQ. The CDR3 covers 17 residues. Trimming cost V 2 bases and J 2 bases; bases outside gene matches: 10. The CDR3 DNA reads TGCGCCAGCAGCTTTTGGCTAGCGGGAGACGCTGCCTACGAGCAGTACTTC. It codes for CASSFWLAGDAAYEQYF.

The chain joins TRBV10-1 to TRBJ2-3, with 9 bases aligning to TRBD2. Germline lookup yields CDR1 WNHNN and CDR2 SYGVQD (reference sequence). The CDR3 is made up of 14 amino acids. Losses at the gene ends were 6 bases for V and 4 bases for J; bases not matched to a gene: 5. The CDR3 loop is CASSPGLASDTQYF. Here the CDR3 DNA reads TGCGCCAGCAGCCCGGGACTAGCATCAGATACGCAGTATTTT.

This chain joins TRBV18 and TRBJ2-3; tentatively, D is TRBD2 (5 bases). CDR3 length equals 17 residues. CDR1 KGHSH and CDR2 LQKENI come from the germline V gene. Trimming removed 3 bases at V and 0 bases at J, with 16 bases between. The CDR3 DNA follows: TGTGCCAGCTCACCCCTGGCGAGGGCACCTAGCACAGATACGCAGTATTTT. Its translation: CASSPLARAPSTDTQYF.

The gene calls are TRBV30 and TRBJ2-7; D possibly corresponds to TRBD1 (6 bases). The germline V gene encodes CDR1 GTSNPN and CDR2 SVGIG (reference sequence). The V and J ends lost 0 bases and 4 bases respectively, with 16 bases between them. The CDR3 is 15 amino acids. CDR3 nucleotides: TGTGCCTGGAGTGTAAGGTTGGACAGAATGTACGAGCAGTACTTC. Its protein is CAWSVRLDRMYEQYF.